This T cell receptor (beta chain) was documented in a study of cytomegalovirus exposure and HLA in healthy donors. Findings of the study overall: DRB1 showed the most TCR associations and HLA-C the fewest in a later analysis, as rates varied by HLA locus. The investigators catalogued 180 or so TCR beta chains as cytomegalovirus-associated. As a later analysis showed, a missense DCLRE1C variant was linked to trimming of TCR beta V- and J-genes.

On this clone itself: Its antigen remains unknown.

Germline lookup yields CDR1 LNHNV and CDR2 YYDKDF (reference sequence). Trimming took off 4 bases at V and 3 bases at J, with 11 bases between the two ends. There are 14 residues in the CDR3. PCR primers comprised 60 Vbeta and 13 Jbeta primers. Libraries were prepared by immunoSEQ multiplex PCR; TCRdb keeps only in-frame clonotypes and omits some of them. The sample lists approximately 92,000 clones; more than 65% were seen once. Donors sampled were nominally healthy, though unrecorded immune exposures were likely. This sequence joins TRBV15 and TRBJ2-3; tentative D call: TRBD2 (5 bases). Material: PBMCs. The sequence was obtained from a man aged 60 to 75 in good health and CMV-seronegative. CDR3 sequence: CATSKAPGTDTQYF. In DNA form, the CDR3 reads TGTGCCACCAGCAAAGCGCCGGGGACAGATACGCAGTATTTT.